The 14 T cell receptor beta chains below come from one sample, sequenced in a study of blood T cell repertoires in COVID-19 (dated by TCRdb to the early 2020s). Preparation of the library involved the immunoSEQ multiplex PCR assay. The source is immuneACCESS, and TCRdb retained only in-frame sequences with V and J called. Part of the clones is not carried over; for the studies checked, unresolved V genes explain less than half of this, and the remainder is unexplained. The sample includes roughly 250,000 clones, with around four fifths observed a single time. Approximately 4.5% of the sample is held by the ten biggest clonotypes. Sequenced input: peripheral blood. The receptors were sampled from a woman aged 70-85 years with acute or convalescent COVID-19.

The chain recombines TRBV5-1 with TRBJ1-1, with 8 bases aligning to TRBD1. The V gene's germline CDR1 is SGHRS and CDR2 YFSETQ. This CDR3 comprises 13 residues. Trimming cost V 0 bases and J 8 bases; bases outside gene matches: 3. CDR3 DNA sequence: TGCGCCAGCAGCTTGGGGTGGACAGGGGAAGCTTTCTTT. Amino acid sequence: CASSLGWTGEAFF.

This clone was detected only a few times. The genes are TRBV7-9 and TRBJ1-1; maybe TRBD1 (5 bases). Germline V gene data show CDR1 as SEHNR and CDR2 as FQNEAQ (reference sequence). Trimming took off 9 bases at V and 1 base at J, with 15 bases between the two ends. The CDR3 covers 14 residues. CDR3 in DNA: TGTGCCAGTCGCTGGGGCTCAACGAACACTGAAGCTTTCTTT. It yields the protein CASRWGSTNTEAFF.

This clone appeared a single time. Different DNA sequences within this sample yield the same CDR3. The chain couples TRBV24-1 to TRBJ2-6; TRBD1 matches at 7 bases. Trimming at V came to 3 bases and at J to 1 base, leaving 2 bases not matched to a gene. Germline CDR1 KGHDR, CDR2 SFDVKD. This CDR3 is built from 16 residues. In DNA form, the CDR3 reads TGTGCCACCAGTGATGCGGACAGGTCTGGGGCCAACGTCCTGACTTTC. Its translation is CATSDADRSGANVLTF.

V gene TRBV6-5 combines with J gene TRBJ2-7, with 7 positions matching TRBD1. Per the germline V gene, CDR1 is MNHEY and CDR2 is SVGAGI. The trim removed 6 bases at V and 2 bases at J, leaving 10 bases unmatched. This CDR3 is 15 amino acids long. CDR3 sequence (DNA): TGTGCCAGCAGCCAAACAGGGGCAGGGGCCTACGAGCAGTACTTC. Protein product: CASSQTGAGAYEQYF.

The gene calls are TRBV11-2 and TRBJ2-1, with 9 bases that match TRBD1. This CDR3 is 17 amino acids long. Germline loops: CDR1 SGHAT, CDR2 FQNNGV. The junction had 7 bases not matched to a gene; V was cut back by 1 base and J by 3 bases. CDR3 sequence reads: CASSLGPGQGFYNEQFF. In DNA, the CDR3 is TGTGCCAGCAGCTTAGGACCGGGACAGGGTTTCTACAATGAGCAGTTCTTC. The full variable domain, in which reference TRBV11-2 and TRBJ2-1 provide the parts outside the CDR3, is EAGVAQSPRYKIIEKRQSVAFWCNPISGHATLYWYQQILGQGPKLLIQFQNNGVVDDSQLPKDRFSAERLKGVDSTLKIQPAKLEDSAVYLCASSLGPGQGFYNEQFFGPGTRLTVL.

This clone was seen just once. Other nucleotide sequences in the sample specify the same CDR3. The V gene is TRBV4-3, the J gene TRBJ1-2; TRBD1 matches 9 bases. The germline V gene has CDR1 LGHNA and CDR2 YSLEER. This CDR3 has 13 residues. V was pared by 4 bases and J by 4 bases, with 1 base of the junction left unmatched. The CDR3 nucleotides are TGCGCCAGCAGCCCGGACAGGGGCTATGGCTACACCTTC. It codes for CASSPDRGYGYTF.

The gene calls are TRBV21-1 and TRBJ1-2. TRBV21-1 is a listed pseudogene. There are 14 residues in the CDR3. CDR3 sequence: CASSKRGLMEGYTF. For the CDR3, the DNA is TGTGCCAGCAGCAAAAGGGGACTAATGGAAGGCTACACCTTC.

The gene calls are TRBV5-1 and TRBJ2-7, with D hard to call. V gave up 5 bases and J gave up 6 bases, with 21 bases separating them. Per the germline V gene, CDR1 is SGHRS and CDR2 is YFSETQ. The CDR3 spans 15 residues. The CDR3 sequence is CASRLPGSSTLEQYF. The CDR3 nucleotides are TGCGCCAGCAGGCTTCCAGGTAGTTCTACCCTCGAGCAGTACTTC. The full variable domain, rest sourced from reference TRBV5-1 and TRBJ2-7, is KAGVTQTPRYLIKTRGQQVTLSCSPISGHRSVSWYQQTPGQGLQFLFEYFSETQRNKGNFPGRFSGRQFSNSRSEMNVSTLELGDSALYLCASRLPGSSTLEQYFGPGTRLTVT.

The CDR3 coding sequence is TGTGCCAGCTCGACCACCGTCTGGGAGTCTGGCTACACCTTC. This gives the protein CASSTTVWESGYTF. The J gene is TRBJ1-2, the V gene TRBV18; the D is unclear. The CDR3 is 14 residues long. Germline values: CDR1 KGHSH, CDR2 LQKENI. With 6 bases removed from V and 7 bases from J, the gap between germline ends came to 18 bases.

This chain joins TRBV5-8 and TRBJ2-5, with D possibly matching TRBD1 (7 bases). V lost 3 bases, J lost 9 bases, and 15 bases lay in between. This CDR3 has 13 residues. Germline V gene lookup returns CDR1 SGHTS and CDR2 YDEGEE. The CDR3 DNA is TGTGCCAGCAGCTATAGCGGCAGGGGGGCCCAGTACTTC. It is translated as CASSYSGRGAQYF.

V and J are TRBV28 and TRBJ1-1; TRBD1 matches 12 bases. CDR1 and CDR2 from the germline V gene are MDHEN and SYDVKM. The CDR3 contains 16 residues. V gave up 5 bases and J gave up 5 bases; unmatched junction bases: 9. This CDR3 is CASSPTGQGAKTEAFF. The CDR3 DNA follows: TGTGCCAGCAGTCCTACGGGACAGGGGGCGAAAACTGAAGCTTTCTTT.

This clone was picked up one time. This rearrangement joins TRBV18 to TRBJ1-3; no reliable D call. CDR1 is KGHSH, CDR2 LQKENI, per germline. Trimming left V 2 bases short and J 0 bases short, with 11 bases between. This CDR3 comprises 16 residues. Here the CDR3 DNA reads TGTGCCAGCTCACCATTTGAGGGAATCTCTGGAAACACCATATATTTT. This encodes CASSPFEGISGNTIYF. The whole variable domain, remainder taken from reference TRBV18 and TRBJ1-3, is NAGVMQNPRHLVRRRGQEARLRCSPMKGHSHVYWYRQLPEEGLKFMVYLQKENIIDESGMPKERFSAEFPKEGPSILRIQQVVRGDSAAYFCASSPFEGISGNTIYFGEGSWLTVV.

The gene calls are TRBV11-2 and TRBJ2-7, with D uncertain. The CDR3 runs to 11 residues. The germline V gene encodes CDR1 SGHAT and CDR2 FQNNGV. V was shortened by 5 bases and J by 3 bases, with 5 bases between the two germline ends. CDR3 amino acids: CASSPSYEQYF. For the CDR3, the DNA is TGTGCCAGCAGCCCGAGCTACGAGCAGTACTTC.

The CDR3 reads CASSDGNRGLDYGYTF. The CDR3 nucleotides are TGTGCCAGCAGTGATGGCAACAGGGGGCTCGACTATGGCTACACCTTC. The V call is TRBV6-1, the J call TRBJ1-2; 9 positions agree with TRBD1. V shed 3 bases, J shed 3 bases, and the junction held 8 bases outside the gene matches. This CDR3 contains 16 residues. The V gene's germline CDR1 is MNHNS and CDR2 SASEGT.